The rows below give T cell receptor beta chains drawn from one sample of a study of blood T cell repertoires in COVID-19. Clones were sequenced by immunoSEQ multiplex PCR, and TCRdb holds only the in-frame ones, with some missing. This repertoire shows some 150,000 clones, over 75% found once; its top ten account for over 35%. The sequencing input was peripheral blood. The receptors were gathered from a human donor in a cohort sampled during active COVID-19. Each CDR3 is given with its conserved first and last residue. D genes are given only for firm matches. Clone size, where shown, is once, few, many, or a class for clones that have expanded.

d_call	v_call	clone_size	j_call	cdr3_aa	cdr3_nt
TRBD1	TRBV19	-	TRBJ2-2	CATATGDVGSGELFF	TGTGCCACCGCCACAGGGGACGTCGGTTCCGGGGAGCTGTTTTTT
-	TRBV28	-	TRBJ2-5	CAAGSIQETQYF	TGTGCCGCAGGCAGTATCCAAGAGACCCAGTACTTC
-	TRBV15	-	TRBJ1-6	CATKEGGRTRNSPLHF	TGTGCCACCAAGGAAGGAGGGAGAACGAGGAATTCACCCCTCCACTTT
-	TRBV4-3	-	TRBJ1-6	CASSQSPRGGNSPLHF	TGCGCCAGCAGCCAATCCCCTAGGGGGGGAAATTCACCCCTCCACTTT
TRBD1	TRBV5-8	few	TRBJ2-2	CASSLRTGVTGELFF	TGTGCCAGCAGCTTGAGGACAGGAGTTACCGGGGAGCTGTTTTTT
TRBD1	TRBV11-2	-	TRBJ2-2	CASSRAGQGAANTGELFF	TGTGCCAGCAGTCGTGCGGGACAGGGGGCAGCGAACACCGGGGAGCTGTTTTTT
-	TRBV19	-	TRBJ2-5	CASKRGQIGETQYF	TGTGCCAGTAAACGAGGGCAGATAGGAGAGACCCAGTACTTC
-	TRBV5-4	-	TRBJ2-3	CASSFPNTDTQYF	TGTGCCAGCAGCTTTCCCAACACAGATACGCAGTATTTT
TRBD2	TRBV6-5	-	TRBJ2-5	CASNSGGVEETQYF	TGTGCCAGCAATTCGGGGGGGGTCGAAGAGACCCAGTACTTC
-	TRBV6-6	-	TRBJ1-5	CASSLSPGGPQHF	TGTGCCAGCAGTCTGTCTCCCGGGGGACCCCAGCATTTT
TRBD1	TRBV5-1	-	TRBJ2-1	CASSSGTGYNEQFF	TGCGCCAGCAGCTCCGGGACAGGGTACAATGAGCAGTTCTTC
-	TRBV3-1/TRBV3-2	-	TRBJ1-1	CASSQRGTEAFF	TGTGCCAGCAGCCAACGGGGTACTGAAGCTTTCTTT
-	TRBV3-1/TRBV3-2	-	TRBJ1-1	CASSSREGRTEAFF	TGTGCCAGCAGCTCCCGGGAGGGGCGCACTGAAGCTTTCTTT
-	TRBV6-1	-	TRBJ1-2	CASSEGRAGGYTF	TGTGCCAGCAGTGAAGGGAGGGCAGGAGGCTACACCTTC
TRBD1	TRBV9	once	TRBJ2-3	CASSPWTGPLSGDTQYF	TGTGCCAGCAGCCCCTGGACAGGGCCGCTCTCTGGAGATACGCAGTATTTT
-	TRBV7-6	-	TRBJ1-6	CASSPETGVSLSPLHF	TGTGCCAGCAGCCCCGAAACAGGCGTCTCTCTCTCACCCCTCCACTTT
-	TRBV5-1	-	TRBJ2-7	CASEETGQGEQYF	TGCGCCAGCGAGGAGACCGGTCAAGGCGAGCAGTACTTC
-	TRBV21-1	-	TRBJ1-2	CASSSRDSERGYTF	TGTGCCAGCAGCAGCCGGGACAGCGAACGTGGCTACACCTTC
-	TRBV12-3/TRBV12-4	-	TRBJ1-1	CASSFGQNTEAFF	TGTGCCAGCAGTTTTGGACAGAACACTGAAGCTTTCTTT
TRBD1	TRBV6-5	few	TRBJ1-2	CASRGAWDSYGYTF	TGTGCCAGCAGGGGAGCTTGGGACAGCTATGGCTACACCTTC
-	TRBV7-2	few	TRBJ1-1	CASSLWAGTEAFF	TGTGCCAGCAGCTTATGGGCAGGCACTGAAGCTTTCTTT
-	TRBV18	-	TRBJ2-1	CASSSTQDNEQFF	TGTGCCAGCTCATCGACCCAGGACAATGAGCAGTTCTTC
-	TRBV19	-	TRBJ1-1	CASTQGAHTEAFF	TGTGCCAGTACCCAGGGCGCCCACACTGAAGCTTTCTTT